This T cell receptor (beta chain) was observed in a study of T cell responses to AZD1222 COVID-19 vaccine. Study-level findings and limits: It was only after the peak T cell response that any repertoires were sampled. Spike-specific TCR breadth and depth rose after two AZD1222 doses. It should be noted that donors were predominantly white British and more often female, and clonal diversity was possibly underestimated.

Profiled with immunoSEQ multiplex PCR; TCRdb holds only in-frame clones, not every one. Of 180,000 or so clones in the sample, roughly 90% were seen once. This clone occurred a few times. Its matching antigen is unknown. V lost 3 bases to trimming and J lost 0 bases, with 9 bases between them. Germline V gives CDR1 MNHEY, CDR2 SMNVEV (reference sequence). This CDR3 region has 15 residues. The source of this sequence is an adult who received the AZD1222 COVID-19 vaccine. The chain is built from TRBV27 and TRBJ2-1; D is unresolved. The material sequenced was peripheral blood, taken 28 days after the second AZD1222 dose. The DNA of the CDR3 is TGTGCCAGCAGTTTCCGACCCAGCTCCTACAATGAGCAGTTCTTC. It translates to CASSFRPSSYNEQFF.